Described below is a single TCR beta chain sequence and its context. Its antigen is still unknown. The source of the sample is a study of shared clonotypes between healthy human individuals. Looking at the study overall: Each donor had three CD4 naive, three CD4 memory, two CD8 naive and one CD8 memory plate. General observations from the study: Clonotype sharing among donors, it was expected, would be affected by sequencing depth. Apart from blood, nothing was sampled; tissue repertoires likely differ.

Authors' data handling: Without quality scores, immunoSEQ junctional reads could not be filtered like full-length reads. TCRdb's copy holds only in-frame clones and misses some; the assay was immunoSEQ multiplex PCR. That table supplies the V and J calls and clone size; D and trimming were determined from the DNA. The sample records around 2.3 million clones, about 94% being singletons. The germline gives CDR1 SEHNR, CDR2 FQNEAQ (reference sequence). The V end lost 1 base, the J end lost 1 base, and 11 bases lay between the germline ends. The CDR3 contains 15 residues. The sequencing sample was made of naive CD4+ T cells sorted from blood. Subset defined: CD45RA+ positively selected. This sequence originates from a man in his late teens or twenties in good health. The chain has TRBV7-9 and TRBJ2-7, with D possibly matching TRBD2 (6 bases). The CDR3 nucleotides read TGTGCCAGCAGCTTAGGGGGGGAGCCGTCCTACGAGCAGTACTTC. Translated, it gives CASSLGGEPSYEQYF.